These 27 T cell receptor beta chains were sequenced from one sample in a study of T cells in Graves' hyperthyroidism and ophthalmopathy. Amplification targeted TCR beta CDR3 regions from RNA transcripts. First-round RT-PCR targeting the TCR CDR3 was performed with the HTBI primer set. TCRdb re-analysed the multiplex PCR reads in MiXCR, keeping a single row per CDR3 protein. The data contain some 650,000 distinct CDR3 sequences, more than 15% of them singletons. The sample consisted of blood. These receptors were obtained from a woman aged 40 to 55 with Graves' ophthalmopathy.

This clonotype has at least ten counts. CDR3 in amino acids: CASSDREGQPQHF. Here the CDR3 DNA reads TGTGCCAGCAGTGACAGGGAGGGTCAGCCCCAGCATTTT. The chain carries TRBV6-1 and TRBJ1-5, with D possibly TRBD1 on 5 matching bases. V was pared by 3 bases and J by 6 bases, with 9 bases between. Per the germline V gene, CDR1 is MNHNS and CDR2 is SASEGT. The CDR3 spans 13 residues.

This clonotype was counted ten times or more. This rearrangement joins TRBV6-1 to TRBJ1-2, with D possibly being TRBD1 (6 bases). The CDR3 sequence is 13 residues long. V dropped 5 bases and J dropped 6 bases, with 13 bases sitting between them. The germline CDR1 and CDR2 sequences are MNHNS and SASEGT. CDR3 sequence: CASSTTGNHGYTF. The CDR3 bases are TGTGCCAGCAGTACAACAGGGAACCATGGCTACACCTTC.

This clonotype came up many times. This chain joins TRBV7-2 and TRBJ2-1; D is ambiguous. The germline V and J ends were trimmed by 5 bases and 2 bases, with 19 bases remaining between them. The V gene's germline CDR1 is SGHTA and CDR2 FQGNSA. This CDR3 region has 17 residues. CDR3 in DNA: TGTGCCAGCAGCCAAGTCCTTGACACCTACCCCTACAATGAGCAGTTCTTC. Encoded protein: CASSQVLDTYPYNEQFF.

The sample holds many counts of this clonotype. CDR3 bases: TGCAGCGTTAGCGGGAGCTCCTACGAGCAGTACTTC. It specifies CSVSGSSYEQYF. The chain uses TRBV29-1 and TRBJ2-7, with 8 bases aligning to TRBD2. The germline CDR1 and CDR2 sequences are SQVTM and ANQGSEA. CDR3 length: 12 residues. The V gene end was trimmed by 5 bases and the J gene end by 0 bases; junction bases not matched to a gene: 0.

This clonotype was counted a few times. The chain has TRBV6-2 or TRBV6-3 and TRBJ2-1, with D unclear. The CDR3 covers 14 residues. Trimming pared 6 bases from V and 5 bases from J, leaving 14 bases between. The germline gives CDR1 MNHEY, CDR2 SVGEGT. The CDR3 sequence is CASRPNWLDNEQFF. CDR3 DNA sequence: TGTGCCAGCAGGCCCAATTGGCTAGACAATGAGCAGTTCTTC.

This clonotype was counted ten times or more. The chain uses TRBV3-1 and TRBJ1-1; 7 nucleotides line up with TRBD1. With 2 bases clipped from V and 3 bases from J, the junction kept 3 bases outside the gene matches. Looked up from germline, CDR1 is LGHDT and CDR2 is YNNKEL (reference sequence). The CDR3 contains 14 residues. CDR3 sequence: CASSQQGVYTEAFF. For the CDR3, the DNA is TGTGCCAGCAGCCAACAGGGGGTTTACACTGAAGCTTTCTTT.

As concerns this clonotype: At one end, the junction sequence differs from germline, possibly due to a read error. The chain recombines TRBV7-7 with TRBJ2-7; a possible D gene is TRBD1 (5 bases). Germline lookup yields CDR1 SSHAT and CDR2 FNYEAQ (reference sequence). The CDR3 length is 15 residues. The CDR3 here is CASSLVCRVAYEQYF. As DNA, the CDR3 is TGTGCTAGCAGCTTAGTATGCAGGGTGGCCTACGAGCAGTACTTC.

There are many counts of this clonotype. The chain has TRBV20-1 and TRBJ2-5, with 14 bases that match TRBD2. The CDR3 is 15 residues long. With V trimmed by 6 bases and J by 3 bases, 6 bases remained unmatched. CDR1 and CDR2 (germline): DFQATT, SNEGSKA (reference sequence). Here the CDR3 reads CSASPTSGREETQYF. The DNA for the CDR3 is TGCAGTGCAAGCCCGACTAGCGGGAGGGAAGAGACCCAGTACTTC.

This clonotype was seen at least ten times. The chain combines TRBV6-1 with TRBJ1-5; D might be TRBD1 (6 bases). There are 15 residues in the CDR3. V was clipped by 6 bases and J by 4 bases, with 16 bases between them. Germline lookup yields CDR1 MNHNS and CDR2 SASEGT. In nucleotides, the CDR3 is TGTGCCAGCAGCTCACAGGGCCTTGAGAATCAGCCCCAGCATTTT. Protein: CASSSQGLENQPQHF.

This clonotype showed up many times. The chain links TRBV2 to TRBJ2-7, with D maybe TRBD1 (6 bases). The V end was cut by 6 bases, the J end by 0 bases, with 12 bases between. The CDR3 contains 14 residues. Germline V gene data show CDR1 as SNHLY and CDR2 as FYNNEI. The CDR3 sequence: CASRRQDGSYEQYF. CDR3 coding DNA: TGTGCCAGCAGAAGACAGGACGGCTCCTACGAGCAGTACTTC.

This clonotype was seen at least ten times. The chain is built from TRBV5-1 and TRBJ2-3; TRBD1 matches 10 bases. The J segment lost 6 bases and the V segment lost 4 bases, leaving 5 bases of the junction unmatched. Germline CDR1 SGHRS, CDR2 YFSETQ. This CDR3 comprises 14 residues. CDR3 in DNA: TGCGCCAGCAGCGGGTCGACAGGGGGCGATACGCAGTATTTT. Encoded protein: CASSGSTGGDTQYF.

V usage is TRBV3-1 and J usage is TRBJ1-1, with TRBD1 matching over 7 bases. CDR1 is LGHDT and CDR2 is YNNKEL in the germline V gene (reference sequence). The junction had 6 bases not matched to a gene; V was cut back by 5 bases and J by 0 bases. The CDR3 length is 15 residues. CDR3 sequence reads: CASSKPGQMNTEAFF. CDR3 nucleotide sequence: TGTGCCAGCAGCAAACCGGGACAGATGAACACTGAAGCTTTCTTT.

The V gene is TRBV4-1, the J gene TRBJ2-5; 9 nucleotides agree with TRBD1. The CDR3 spans 16 residues. CDR1 is MGHRA and CDR2 is YSYEKL in the germline V gene. The J segment lost 4 bases and the V segment lost 3 bases, leaving 9 bases of the junction unmatched. This CDR3 is CASSQGQGQGLETQYF. The CDR3 DNA follows: TGCGCCAGCAGCCAGGGGCAGGGACAGGGATTAGAGACCCAGTACTTC.

This chain connects TRBV18 to TRBJ1-2; D is uncertain. V gave up 6 bases and J gave up 8 bases, with 16 bases separating them. The CDR3 has 13 residues. In germline, CDR1 is KGHSH, CDR2 LQKENI. The CDR3 loop reads CASSPTLSEGYTF. Here the CDR3 DNA reads TGTGCCAGCTCTCCGACCCTCTCGGAAGGCTACACCTTC.

This clonotype was counted many times. Sequence at one end of the junction differs from germline and may be a read error. This chain links TRBV18 with TRBJ1-1, with D tentatively TRBD1 (6 bases). This CDR3 is 13 amino acids long. CDR1 is KGHSH, CDR2 LQKENI, per germline. The CDR3 here is CASSPGQNNEAFF. The CDR3, as DNA: TGTGCCAGCTCACCTGGACAGAACAATGAAGCTTTCTTT.

The chain recombines TRBV6-1 with TRBJ2-2, with D perhaps matching TRBD1 (6 bases). The germline V and J ends were trimmed by 6 bases and 0 bases, with 11 bases remaining between them. Germline-derived CDR1 and CDR2 are MNHNS and SASEGT. The CDR3 runs to 15 residues. For the CDR3, the DNA is TGTGCCAGCAGCCCCGACAGGTCGAACACCGGGGAGCTGTTTTTT. Translating it yields CASSPDRSNTGELFF.

This sequence joins TRBV5-1 and TRBJ2-4; D is possibly TRBD2 (5 bases). Germline V gene lookup returns CDR1 SGHRS and CDR2 YFSETQ. The CDR3 is 22 amino acids. Trimming removed 2 bases at V and 0 bases at J, with 30 bases between. The CDR3 loop reads CASSFSLSQRHTHILAKNIQYF. Written as DNA, the CDR3 is TGCGCCAGCAGCTTTTCCCTAAGCCAGCGGCACACTCACATCTTAGCCAAAAACATTCAGTACTTC.

This clonotype was seen ten or more times. The V and J genes are TRBV5-1 and TRBJ2-7; D is uncertain. The CDR3 consists of 13 residues. Looked up from germline, CDR1 is SGHRS and CDR2 is YFSETQ. V was shortened by 3 bases and J by 2 bases, with 9 bases between the two germline ends. CDR3 residues: CASSSSDPYEQYF. The DNA for the CDR3 is TGCGCCAGCAGCTCCTCCGACCCCTACGAGCAGTACTTC.

This clonotype showed up many times. V gene TRBV11-2 combines with J gene TRBJ2-3; D not resolved. With 0 bases removed from V and 1 base from J, the gap between germline ends came to 8 bases. The CDR3 has 15 residues. Germline V gene data show CDR1 as SGHAT and CDR2 as FQNNGV. DNA of the CDR3: TGTGCCAGCAGCTTAGATTTGGAAGGCACAGATACGCAGTATTTT. This gives the protein CASSLDLEGTDTQYF.

This chain uses TRBV19 with TRBJ2-1; unclear D gene. V was trimmed by 1 base and J by 9 bases, leaving 7 bases between them. The CDR3 loop spans 12 amino acids. CDR1 and CDR2 from the germline V gene are LNHDA and SQIVND (reference sequence). CDR3 bases: TGTGCCAGTAGTATAGTGTGGTTTGAGCAGTTCTTC. Translating it yields CASSIVWFEQFF.

The V and J genes are TRBV7-9 and TRBJ1-2; possible D gene TRBD1, 5 bases. Trimming took 8 bases from V and 4 from J, leaving 11 bases between them. The CDR3 sequence is 12 residues long. Germline CDR1 and CDR2: SEHNR and FQNEAQ (reference sequence). This chain's CDR3 is CASRDSSYGYTF. As DNA, the CDR3 is TGTGCCAGCCGGGACTCCAGCTATGGCTACACCTTC.

The gene calls are TRBV7-2 and TRBJ2-1, with D maybe TRBD2 (6 bases). The CDR3 totals 17 residues. V was shortened by 6 bases and J by 2 bases, with 20 bases between the two germline ends. Germline V gives CDR1 SGHTA, CDR2 FQGNSA. This chain's CDR3 is CASRRTSGGTTYNEQFF. The CDR3 DNA is TGTGCCAGCAGACGAACCTCCGGGGGAACCACCTACAATGAGCAGTTCTTC.

As to this clonotype: Sequence at one end of the junction differs from germline and may be a read error. The chain combines TRBV12-3 or TRBV12-4 with TRBJ2-2, with D unresolved. This CDR3 is 15 amino acids long. CDR3 nucleotides: TGTGCCGGCAGTCTCCTGGGCCACGGCACCGGGGAGCTGTTTTTT. Residues: CAGSLLGHGTGELFF.

The genes are TRBV29-1 and TRBJ1-1, with 7 nucleotides matching TRBD1. CDR3 length: 12 residues. Germline V CDR1 and CDR2: SQVTM, ANQGSEA. V shed 3 bases and J 10 bases; nucleotides not matched to a gene: 8. CDR3 nucleotide sequence: TGCAGCGTTGATGTAATGACAGGGCGAGCTTTCTTT. Its protein is CSVDVMTGRAFF.

This rearrangement joins TRBV28 to TRBJ1-2; 7 nucleotides align to TRBD1. This CDR3 comprises 14 residues. V was pared by 5 bases and J by 4 bases, with 7 bases of the junction left unmatched. Germline V gene sequence: CDR1 MDHEN, CDR2 SYDVKM. CDR3 sequence: CASSPGDSVYGYTF. CDR3 coding DNA: TGTGCCAGCAGTCCGGGGGACAGCGTCTATGGCTACACCTTC.

With regard to this clonotype: A clone one base away is much larger, so this may be a read error. The rearrangement links TRBV12-3 or TRBV12-4 to TRBJ1-3, with D possibly TRBD1 on 5 matching bases. The CDR3 is 14 amino acids. With 3 bases removed from V and 5 bases from J, the gap between germline ends came to 11 bases. The CDR3 is CASSFWQGRNTIYF. CDR3 bases: TGTGCCAGCAGTTTCTGGCAGGGAAGAAACACCATATATTTT.

This clonotype was counted at least ten times. J is TRBJ1-1 and V is TRBV7-3, with no clear D. Germline-derived CDR1 and CDR2 are SGHTA and FQGTGA. V was clipped by 5 bases and J by 3 bases, with 13 bases between them. CDR3 length: 14 residues. CDR3 protein: CASSEEAWDTEAFF. The DNA for the CDR3 is TGTGCCAGCAGCGAAGAAGCCTGGGACACTGAAGCTTTCTTT.